These 21 T cell receptor beta chains came from one sample sequenced in a study of beta chain features in type 1 diabetes. Expressed TCRB transcripts were sequenced because the isolated RNA had all been reverse transcribed beforehand. The protocol was immunoSEQ multiplex PCR, while the TCRdb copy is restricted to in-frame clones and leaves out a portion. The top ten hold 0.09% to 0.095% of the sample, which has 620,000 or so clones, roughly a sixth seen once. The sequencing sample was made of naive CD4+ T cells from blood. The receptors shown here come from a man aged 18 to 29 in good health.

This sequence joins TRBV28 and TRBJ2-1; a weak D match, TRBD1 (5 bases). Germline V gene lookup returns CDR1 MDHEN and CDR2 SYDVKM. The CDR3 length is 16 residues. V was pared by 6 bases and J by 9 bases, with 24 bases between. CDR3 sequence (DNA): TGTGCCAGCAGCCCAACCTGGCCCCAGGGCGTCCGTGAGCAGTTCTTC. Translation: CASSPTWPQGVREQFF.

This chain connects TRBV12-5 to TRBJ2-2; D is undetermined. The germline V gene has CDR1 LGHNT and CDR2 FRNRAP. Trimming cost V 6 bases and J 2 bases, with 10 bases left between them. The CDR3 extends over 14 amino acids. CDR3 DNA sequence: TGTGCTAGTGGGTATGGAGTTAACACCGGGGAGCTGTTTTTT. Its protein product is CASGYGVNTGELFF.

J is TRBJ2-7 and V is TRBV7-2; perhaps TRBD1 as D (6 bases). V was clipped by 1 base and J by 6 bases, with 16 bases between them. In germline, CDR1 is SGHTA, CDR2 FQGNSA. This CDR3 has 15 residues. The CDR3 nucleotides are TGTGCCAGCAGCTTAGATCCGGGACACTCTTCCGAGCAGTACTTC. This codes for CASSLDPGHSSEQYF.

This clone appeared a few times. V gene TRBV7-2 combines with J gene TRBJ2-7; unclear D gene. The CDR3 extends over 15 amino acids. The V end lost 2 bases, the J end lost 6 bases, and 17 bases lay between the germline ends. Germline values: CDR1 SGHTA, CDR2 FQGNSA. In DNA, the CDR3 is TGTGCCAGCAGCTTAAGAGGAGAATTTTGGGGCGAGCAGTACTTC. Its protein is CASSLRGEFWGEQYF.

V usage is TRBV11-3 and J usage is TRBJ2-7, with unresolved D. Trimming shortened V by 1 base and J by 1 base, and 8 bases separated the two germline ends. The CDR3 has 14 amino acids. Germline CDR1 is SGHNT and CDR2 is YENEEA. CDR3 sequence (DNA): TGTGCCAGCAGCTTAGGTTTAGGGTCCTACGAGCAGTACTTC. It yields the protein CASSLGLGSYEQYF.

This clone was picked up a small number of times. The chain combines TRBV6-6 with TRBJ2-3, with D tentatively TRBD2 (5 bases). Trimming took off 4 bases at V and 6 bases at J, with 14 bases between the two ends. CDR1 MNHNY and CDR2 SVGAGI come from the germline V gene (reference sequence). The CDR3 totals 14 residues. The CDR3 region has the DNA TGTGCCAGCAGTTCCGGGCTCCGAGGGGATACGCAGTATTTT. Protein: CASSSGLRGDTQYF.

This clone was counted a few times. This chain links TRBV29-1 with TRBJ1-2; D perhaps matches TRBD1 (5 bases). V was shortened by 4 bases and J by 7 bases, with 19 bases between the two germline ends. Germline V gives CDR1 SQVTM, CDR2 ANQGSEA. This CDR3 spans 14 amino acids. CDR3 nucleotides: TGCAGCGTTGTCCCTCCGGGGGTGGGAGGTGGCTACACCTTC. This sequence encodes CSVVPPGVGGGYTF.

The chain uses TRBV5-1 and TRBJ2-7; unclear D gene. Germline V gene lookup returns CDR1 SGHRS and CDR2 YFSETQ. This CDR3 has 13 amino acids. V lost 0 bases and J 4 bases, leaving 8 bases between the germline ends. In nucleotides, the CDR3 is TGCGCCAGCAGCTTGGGACAACATTACGAGCAGTACTTC. Amino acid sequence: CASSLGQHYEQYF.

This clone was counted between two and nine times. The J gene is TRBJ1-2, the V gene TRBV9, with D tentatively TRBD1 (5 bases). Germline values: CDR1 SGDLS, CDR2 YYNGEE. Deletions cut 5 bases from V and 7 bases from J, with 21 bases between. The CDR3 is 15 residues long. CDR3 region: CASSPWDGSQGGYTF. CDR3 DNA sequence: TGTGCCAGCAGTCCGTGGGACGGAAGCCAGGGTGGCTACACCTTC. Full variable domain (outside the CDR3, taken from reference TRBV9 and TRBJ1-2): DSGVTQTPKHLITATGQRVTLRCSPRSGDLSVYWYQQSLDQGLQFLIQYYNGEERAKGNILERFSAQQFPDLHSELNLSSLELGDSALYFCASSPWDGSQGGYTFGSGTRLTVV.

The rearrangement links TRBV5-1 to TRBJ1-4; D is ambiguous. The CDR3 loop spans 14 amino acids. The germline CDR1 and CDR2 sequences are SGHRS and YFSETQ. Trimming left V 5 bases short and J 3 bases short, with 11 bases between. As DNA, the CDR3 is TGCGCCAGCAGGGCCCGGCTGGCTAATGAAAAACTGTTTTTT. Encoded protein: CASRARLANEKLFF.

DNA of the CDR3: TGTGCCTGGAGTCCCCTGTTAAGGAAATACCATTCACCCCTCCACTTT. Its protein product is CAWSPLLRKYHSPLHF. This rearrangement joins TRBV30 to TRBJ1-6; D gene ambiguous. The V end lost 2 bases, the J end lost 8 bases, and 19 bases lay between the germline ends. Germline-derived CDR1 and CDR2 are GTSNPN and SVGIG (reference sequence). The CDR3 spans 16 residues.

This clone was found a few times. The chain has TRBV29-1 and TRBJ2-5; possible D gene TRBD2, 5 bases. Trimming stripped 6 bases from V and 10 bases from J, with 21 bases between. Germline values: CDR1 SQVTM, CDR2 ANQGSEA. There are 13 residues in the CDR3. CDR3 amino acids: CSVGGPPRVVQYF. CDR3 coding DNA: TGCAGCGTCGGAGGACCGCCCCGGGTCGTCCAGTACTTC.

This chain links TRBV23-1 with TRBJ1-2, with D maybe TRBD1 (6 bases). TRBV23-1 is an open reading frame, and its role is uncertain. V lost 1 base and J lost 3, with 12 bases in between. This CDR3 is built from 15 residues. Here the CDR3 DNA reads TGCGCCAGCAGTCAATTAGTCCAGGGGTACTATGGCTACACCTTC. As protein: CASSQLVQGYYGYTF.

This clone turned up a few times. V usage is TRBV5-6 and J usage is TRBJ1-2; 9 bases fit TRBD1. The CDR3 extends over 16 amino acids. CDR1 is SGHDT, CDR2 YYEEEE, per germline. V gave up 1 base and J gave up 4 bases; unmatched junction bases: 8. The CDR3, as DNA: TGTGCCAGCAGCTTGCACCAGACAGGGGGGGCCTATGGCTACACCTTC. It yields the protein CASSLHQTGGAYGYTF.

This clone was found a few times. V and J are TRBV20-1 and TRBJ2-1; no firm D call. The length of the CDR3 is 9 residues. Germline CDR1 is DFQATT and CDR2 is SNEGSKA (reference sequence). V lost 5 bases and J lost 12, with 8 bases in between. This CDR3 reads CSASYRQFF. The CDR3 DNA is TGCAGTGCTTCTTACAGGCAGTTCTTC.

The chain's CDR3 is CATSSNRGREGEQYF. The CDR3 coding sequence is TGTGCCACCAGCAGTAACAGGGGGCGTGAGGGCGAGCAGTACTTC. This chain links TRBV15 with TRBJ2-7; 9 nucleotides agree with TRBD1. Trimming cost V 3 bases and J 6 bases; bases outside gene matches: 9. This CDR3 is 15 amino acids long. Germline V CDR1 and CDR2: LNHNV, YYDKDF (reference sequence).

In this sample, this clone turned up a few times. This sequence joins TRBV19 and TRBJ1-1, with 8 bases aligning to TRBD1. J lost 3 bases, V lost 5 bases, and 8 bases had no gene match. The CDR3 has 15 residues. The germline V gene has CDR1 LNHDA and CDR2 SQIVND (reference sequence). The CDR3 region is CASSAGQGGDTEAFF. Here the CDR3 DNA reads TGTGCCAGTAGTGCAGGACAGGGAGGGGACACTGAAGCTTTCTTT.

The V call is TRBV9, the J call TRBJ2-7, with D perhaps TRBD2 (5 bases). Germline V gene sequence: CDR1 SGDLS, CDR2 YYNGEE. The CDR3 extends over 13 amino acids. The V end was cut by 0 bases, the J end by 9 bases, with 13 bases between. Here the CDR3 DNA reads TGTGCCAGCAGCGTAGATCCATCTAGCATGCAGTACTTC. It translates to CASSVDPSSMQYF.

This clone was observed a few times. The chain carries TRBV30 and TRBJ2-5, with D perhaps assigned TRBD1 or TRBD2 (7 bases each). Germline CDR1 and CDR2: GTSNPN and SVGIG (reference sequence). Trimming took 8 bases from V and 6 from J, leaving 16 bases between them. CDR3 length equals 12 residues. This chain's CDR3 is CAGGTAGQTQYF. CDR3 nucleotide sequence: TGTGCCGGCGGGACAGCGGGGCAGACCCAGTACTTC.

This clone was detected only a few times. The J gene is TRBJ2-1, the V gene TRBV4-3; 9 positions agree with TRBD1. V dropped 8 bases and J dropped 4; count of bases not matched to a gene: 3. This CDR3 is 13 amino acids long. The germline V gene encodes CDR1 LGHNA and CDR2 YSLEER. CDR3 sequence: CASGQGSYNEQFF. CDR3 nucleotides: TGCGCCAGCGGACAGGGGTCATACAATGAGCAGTTCTTC.

This clone was detected a few times. The chain links TRBV6-1 to TRBJ2-1, with D possibly being TRBD1 (6 bases). The CDR3 has 14 residues. Germline V lookup: CDR1 MNHNS, CDR2 SASEGT. Trimming left V 7 bases short and J 8 bases short, with 18 bases between. In nucleotides, the CDR3 is TGTGCCAGCATTAGGACGATTACAGGGTATGAGCAGTTCTTC. Residues: CASIRTITGYEQFF.